This T cell receptor beta chain appears in the sequencing data of a study of OX40 agonist ivuxolimab in advanced cancers. The table came from immunoSEQ multiplex PCR; TCRdb's copy has only in-frame clones and leaves some out. Here the sample spans 65,000 to 85,000 clones, approximately 87% being singletons. V lost 2 bases and J lost 4, with 11 bases in between. Germline V lookup: CDR1 MGHRA, CDR2 YSYEKL. CDR3 length: 14 amino acids. The TCR comes from an adult with an advanced solid tumor such as melanoma, head and neck, liver or kidney cancer. This chain links TRBV4-1 with TRBJ1-2; TRBD1 is a possible D gene (5 bases). This specimen consisted of CD4+ or CD8+ T cells sorted from blood, obtained in a trial of the OX40 agonist ivuxolimab. The CDR3 protein is CASSQRGVGYGYTF. As DNA, the CDR3 is TGCGCCAGCAGCCAACGGGGGGTTGGCTATGGCTACACCTTC.